Listed below are T cell receptor beta chains from one sample, sequenced in a study of T-cell memory formation after mild COVID-19. TCRdb ran MiXCR on the 5' RACE reads and lists one entry per CDR3 protein. The sample lists 300,000 to 400,000 distinct CDR3 sequences, about 21% occurring once. The sequenced sample was PBMCs or a T cell subset sorted from them (not recorded which). Source of these receptors: an adult woman who had mild COVID-19 (a few samples of this study predate the infection). Cell type and time point are not known. Both conserved end residues are part of each CDR3. The order of the fields is clone size, J gene, V gene, D gene, CDR3 protein, CDR3 DNA. D genes are given only for firm matches. The size field is filled for only some rows; it gives once, few, many or a size class.

-	TRBJ1-2	TRBV5-1	-	CASSLEEGTVWSYTF	TGCGCCAGCAGCTTGGAGGAGGGTACGGTTTGGAGCTACACCTTC
-	TRBJ1-2	TRBV12-3/TRBV12-4	-	CASRKAPYGYTF	TGTGCCAGTAGAAAGGCCCCCTATGGCTACACCTTC
-	TRBJ1-2	TRBV7-9	-	CASSMTVYGYTF	TGTGCCAGCAGCATGACAGTCTATGGCTACACCTTC
few	TRBJ2-5	TRBV12-3/TRBV12-4	TRBD1	CASSARDRGEEETQYF	TGTGCCAGCAGTGCCCGGGACAGGGGGGAAGAGGAGACCCAGTACTTC
-	TRBJ1-5	TRBV5-1	-	CASSPGTYSNQPQHF	TGCGCCAGCAGCCCCGGGACATACAGCAATCAGCCCCAGCATTTT
-	TRBJ1-4	TRBV20-1	-	CSARVVPLWGNEKLFF	TGCAGTGCTAGAGTCGTTCCTTTGTGGGGCAATGAAAAACTGTTTTTT
few	TRBJ2-7	TRBV20-1	-	CSARGPGVDVYEQYF	TGCAGTGCTAGAGGACCCGGGGTCGACGTTTACGAGCAGTACTTC
few	TRBJ2-7	TRBV6-5	-	CASSYSIFASVYEQYF	TGTGCCAGCAGTTACTCGATTTTCGCGTCGGTCTACGAGCAGTACTTC
-	TRBJ2-7	TRBV7-9	-	CASSSVGYEQYF	TGTGCCAGCAGCTCCGTAGGGTACGAGCAGTACTTC
-	TRBJ2-3	TRBV20-1	-	CSASPGRGVGTDTQYF	TGCAGTGCTAGCCCCGGAAGAGGGGTTGGGACAGATACGCAGTATTTT
few	TRBJ2-5	TRBV7-9	-	CASSSATFQETQYF	TGTGCCAGCAGCTCTGCTACGTTCCAAGAGACCCAGTACTTC
few	TRBJ2-3	TRBV7-2	TRBD2	CASSRRRAGGIADTQYF	TGTGCCAGCAGCCGACGTCGAGCGGGGGGGATAGCAGATACGCAGTATTTT
-	TRBJ2-1	TRBV3-1	TRBD2	CASSQVFPSGTNEQFF	TGTGCCAGCAGCCAAGTTTTTCCTAGCGGGACTAATGAGCAGTTCTTC
few	TRBJ1-1	TRBV7-8	-	CASYGHLNTEAFF	TGTGCCAGCTACGGACATTTGAACACTGAAGCTTTCTTT
-	TRBJ2-1	TRBV7-8	TRBD1	CASSLMTGAYNEQFF	TGTGCCAGCAGCTTAATGACAGGGGCTTACAATGAGCAGTTCTTC
-	TRBJ1-5	TRBV3-1	TRBD1	CASSQTGNQPQHF	TGTGCCAGCAGCCAGACAGGGAATCAGCCCCAGCATTTT
-	TRBJ1-1	TRBV20-1	-	CSVQEGMAEAFF	TGCAGTGTCCAAGAGGGAATGGCTGAAGCTTTCTTT
-	TRBJ1-5	TRBV27	-	CASSFQGNGNQPQHF	TGTGCCAGCAGTTTCCAGGGGAACGGCAATCAGCCCCAGCATTTT
few	TRBJ1-2	TRBV2	-	CASNRGFTDGYTF	TGTGCCAGCAACCGGGGCTTTACGGATGGCTACACCTTC
few	TRBJ2-7	TRBV12-3/TRBV12-4	-	CASSLPVRPYEQYF	TGTGCCAGCAGTTTACCCGTCCGGCCCTACGAGCAGTACTTC
-	TRBJ2-7	TRBV5-4	-	CASSTTTGQYEQYF	TGTGCCAGCAGCACCACGACAGGTCAATACGAGCAGTACTTC
few	TRBJ1-2	TRBV5-4	-	CASSFGSGSGYTF	TGTGCCAGCAGCTTCGGGTCGGGGTCCGGCTACACCTTC
-	TRBJ2-7	TRBV11-3	TRBD1	CASSSGQGAVYEQYF	TGTGCCAGCAGCTCGGGACAGGGGGCGGTCTACGAGCAGTACTTC
few	TRBJ1-5	TRBV20-1	TRBD1	CSARQGAGANQPQHF	TGCAGTGCCAGACAGGGTGCGGGGGCCAATCAGCCCCAGCATTTT